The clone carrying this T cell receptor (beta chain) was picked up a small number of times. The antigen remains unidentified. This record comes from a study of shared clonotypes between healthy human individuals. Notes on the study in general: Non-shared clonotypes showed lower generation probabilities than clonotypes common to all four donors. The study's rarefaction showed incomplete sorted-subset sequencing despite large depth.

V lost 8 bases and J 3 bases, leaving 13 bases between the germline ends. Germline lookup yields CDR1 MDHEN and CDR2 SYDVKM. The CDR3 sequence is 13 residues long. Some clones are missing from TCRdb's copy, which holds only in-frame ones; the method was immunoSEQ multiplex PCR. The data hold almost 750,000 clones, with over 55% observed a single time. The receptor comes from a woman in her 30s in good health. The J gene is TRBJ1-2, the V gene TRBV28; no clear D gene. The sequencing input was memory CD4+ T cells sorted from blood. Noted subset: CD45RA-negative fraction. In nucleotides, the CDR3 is TGTGCCAGCGGGGTAAGGGAACACTATGGCTACACCTTC. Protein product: CASGVREHYGYTF.